Presented here are 9 T cell receptor beta chains from one specimen sequenced in a study of blood T cell repertoires in COVID-19. The repertoire was sequenced with immunoSEQ multiplex PCR; TCRdb's copy has only in-frame clones and lacks some. This repertoire shows 150,000 to 180,000 clones, 83% found once; its top ten account for over 10%. The sequenced sample consisted of peripheral blood. The source is a woman in her fifties or sixties with COVID-19, enrolled during active disease.

This rearrangement joins TRBV19 to TRBJ1-3; 8 positions match TRBD1. Per germline, CDR1 LNHDA and CDR2 SQIVND (reference sequence). V gave up 6 bases and J gave up 0 bases; unmatched junction bases: 7. The CDR3 is made up of 16 amino acids. The CDR3 here is CASSGTGLYSGNTIYF. The CDR3 nucleotides read TGTGCCAGTAGCGGGACAGGCCTATACTCTGGAAACACCATATATTTT.

For this clone: The sample carries other DNA sequences with the same CDR3. This chain uses TRBV12-3 or TRBV12-4 with TRBJ1-5; no definite D call. The CDR3 contains 12 residues. V lost 1 base and J lost 7, with 5 bases in between. CDR3 region: CASSLGPQPQHF. The CDR3 DNA is TGTGCCAGCAGTTTAGGTCCACAGCCCCAGCATTTT.

The chain is built from TRBV5-1 and TRBJ2-1; tentative D call: TRBD2 (5 bases). V gave up 10 bases and J gave up 2 bases, with 16 bases separating them. CDR1 and CDR2 (germline): SGHRS, YFSETQ. The CDR3 has 14 amino acids. CDR3 sequence: CAGLGLVPYNEQFF. In DNA, the CDR3 is TGCGCCGGACTGGGTTTAGTCCCCTACAATGAGCAGTTCTTC.

The chain employs TRBV5-6 and TRBJ1-5, with 8 bases aligning to TRBD1. Germline trimming cut 4 bases from V and 4 bases from J; bases unmatched to any gene: 7. CDR1 is SGHDT and CDR2 is YYEEEE in the germline V gene. This CDR3 has 15 residues. The CDR3 here is CASSQGQGPNQPQHF. DNA of the CDR3: TGTGCCAGCAGCCAAGGACAGGGACCTAATCAGCCCCAGCATTTT.

The chain employs TRBV5-6 and TRBJ2-5; a weak D match, TRBD2 (5 bases). With 1 base removed from V and 6 bases from J, the gap between germline ends came to 13 bases. This CDR3 spans 14 amino acids. Germline values: CDR1 SGHDT, CDR2 YYEEEE. CDR3 sequence (DNA): TGTGCCAGCAGCTTGATAACTAGTGAGAAGACCCAGTACTTC. Amino acids: CASSLITSEKTQYF.

The chain couples TRBV25-1 to TRBJ2-1; 9 bases are a match to TRBD2. The CDR3 length is 15 residues. Germline assignment: CDR1 MGHDK and CDR2 SYGVNS. V was pared by 5 bases and J by 2 bases, with 4 bases of the junction left unmatched. CDR3 sequence reads: CASSLGLATYNEQFF. CDR3 nucleotides: TGTGCCAGCAGTCTAGGACTAGCGACCTACAATGAGCAGTTCTTC. Looking up the rest from reference TRBV25-1 and TRBJ2-1 gives the full variable domain: EADIYQTPRYLVIGTGKKITLECSQTMGHDKMYWYQQDPGMELHLIHYSYGVNSTEKGDLSSESTVSRIRTEHFPLTLESARPSHTSQYLCASSLGLATYNEQFFGPGTRLTVL.

V gene TRBV5-1 combines with J gene TRBJ1-1; D uncertain. CDR1 and CDR2 from the germline V gene are SGHRS and YFSETQ. The CDR3 has 13 amino acids. The V end was cut by 5 bases, the J end by 0 bases, with 8 bases between. CDR3 loop: CASRSVVNTEAFF. In nucleotides, the CDR3 is TGCGCCAGCAGGTCCGTTGTGAACACTGAAGCTTTCTTT.

The chain is built from TRBV11-1 and TRBJ2-3; 7 bases match TRBD1. The V gene end was trimmed by 1 base and the J gene end by 3 bases; junction bases not matched to a gene: 1. Germline V gene sequence: CDR1 SGHAT, CDR2 FQDESV (reference sequence). The length of the CDR3 is 14 residues. This CDR3 is CASSLVDRTDTQYF. As DNA, the CDR3 is TGTGCCAGCAGCTTAGTGGACAGGACAGATACGCAGTATTTT.

The V and J genes are TRBV7-9 and TRBJ2-2; a possible D gene is TRBD2 (6 bases). Trimming pared 5 bases from V and 2 bases from J, leaving 12 bases between. CDR1 and CDR2 from the germline V gene are SEHNR and FQNEAQ (reference sequence). This CDR3 region has 15 residues. CDR3 sequence: CASSPTSQNTGELFF. The DNA for the CDR3 is TGTGCCAGCAGCCCTACTAGCCAAAACACCGGGGAGCTGTTTTTT.